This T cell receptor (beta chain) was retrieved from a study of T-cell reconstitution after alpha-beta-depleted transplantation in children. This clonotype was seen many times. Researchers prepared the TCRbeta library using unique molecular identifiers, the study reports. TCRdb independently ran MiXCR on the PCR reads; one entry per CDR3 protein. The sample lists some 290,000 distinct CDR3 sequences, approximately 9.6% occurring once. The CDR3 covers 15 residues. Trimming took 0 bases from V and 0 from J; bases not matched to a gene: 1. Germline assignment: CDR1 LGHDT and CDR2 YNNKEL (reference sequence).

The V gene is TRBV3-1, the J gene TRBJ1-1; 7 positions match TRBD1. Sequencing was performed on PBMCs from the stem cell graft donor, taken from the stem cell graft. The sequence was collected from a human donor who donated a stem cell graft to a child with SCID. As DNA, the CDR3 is TGTGCCAGCAGCCAAGAGGGACAGCTGAACACTGAAGCTTTCTTT. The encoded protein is CASSQEGQLNTEAFF.